This T cell receptor beta chain derives from a study of T cell responses to AZD1222 COVID-19 vaccine. The analysis combined second doses at about 4 or about 12 weeks. TCRdb's table, derived via immunoSEQ multiplex PCR, lists solely in-frame clones and lacks some. In the table there are 150,000 to 200,000 clones, around 91% of which are singletons. Sequenced here: peripheral blood, sampled 28 days after the second AZD1222 dose. The source of this sequence is an adult who received the AZD1222 COVID-19 vaccine.

CDR3 in amino acids: CATQGTGGFTEAFF. CDR3 DNA: TGTGCCACCCAGGGGACAGGGGGCTTCACTGAAGCTTTCTTT. The chain is built from TRBV6-6 and TRBJ1-1; TRBD1 aligns across 12 bases. Germline CDR1 and CDR2: MNHNY and SVGAGI (reference sequence). Trimming took 10 bases from V and 4 from J; bases not matched to a gene: 7. CDR3 length equals 14 residues.